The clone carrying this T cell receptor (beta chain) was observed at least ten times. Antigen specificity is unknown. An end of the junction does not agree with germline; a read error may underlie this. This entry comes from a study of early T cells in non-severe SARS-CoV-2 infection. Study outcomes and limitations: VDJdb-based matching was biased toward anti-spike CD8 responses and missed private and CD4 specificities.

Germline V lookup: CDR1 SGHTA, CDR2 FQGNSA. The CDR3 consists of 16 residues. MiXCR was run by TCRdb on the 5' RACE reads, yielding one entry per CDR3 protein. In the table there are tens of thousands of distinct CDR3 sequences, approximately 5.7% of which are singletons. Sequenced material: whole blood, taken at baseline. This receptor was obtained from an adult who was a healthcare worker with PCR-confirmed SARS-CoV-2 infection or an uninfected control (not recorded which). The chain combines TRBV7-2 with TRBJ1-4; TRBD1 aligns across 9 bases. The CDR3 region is CASTLGMGQGNEKLFF. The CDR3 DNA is TGTGCCAGCACCTTAGGGATGGGACAGGGTAATGAAAAACTGTTTTTT.